Listed below are T cell receptor beta chains from one sample, sequenced in a study of T cell responses to AZD1222 COVID-19 vaccine. Repertoires were generated with immunoSEQ multiplex PCR, while TCRdb's copy carries only in-frame clones and drops some. The table shows about 60,000 clones, with 60% to 85% occurring only once. Material: peripheral blood, obtained 28 days after the second AZD1222 dose. The source of these receptors is an adult who received the AZD1222 COVID-19 vaccine. Both conserved end residues are part of each CDR3. The D gene is left open where the match is weak. Not every row has a clone size; where given, it reads once, few, many or a size class.

TRBV18	NA	NA	TRBJ1-1	TGTGCCAGCTCACCAGGACAGCTAGAAGCTTTCTTT	CASSPGQLEAFF
TRBV13	few	TRBD1	TRBJ2-1	TGTGCCAGCAGCTTCCCGAGACAGGGCCACAATGAGCAGTTCTTC	CASSFPRQGHNEQFF
TRBV2	once	TRBD1	TRBJ1-3	TGTGCCAGCAGTCTTAACCGGGACAGGGTATCTGGAAACACCATATATTTT	CASSLNRDRVSGNTIYF
TRBV2	NA	NA	TRBJ2-3	TGTGCCAGCAAACGAGGAGATACGCAGTATTTT	CASKRGDTQYF
TRBV7-6	once	TRBD1	TRBJ1-6	TGTGCCAGCAGCCTGACCACAGGGGGGTCTCCCTCACCCCTCCACTTT	CASSLTTGGSPSPLHF
TRBV5-1	NA	TRBD1	TRBJ1-1	TGCGCCAGCAGCGGAACCGGGACAGGGGGCACTGAAGCTTTCTTT	CASSGTGTGGTEAFF
TRBV3-1/TRBV3-2	NA	NA	TRBJ1-3	TGTGCCAGCAGCCAAGGGAGAAACACCATATATTTT	CASSQGRNTIYF
TRBV5-5	NA	TRBD2	TRBJ2-7	TGTGCCAGCAGCTTGGTAGCCCCCGGGGGGGGCGTAAACGAGCAGTACTTC	CASSLVAPGGGVNEQYF
TRBV9	NA	NA	TRBJ1-2	TGTGCCAGCAGCGTAGATTCCCGCGGGAGGGATGGCTACACCTTC	CASSVDSRGRDGYTF
TRBV19	NA	NA	TRBJ1-5	TGTGCCAGTAGTTCGTCAGGGACTAGCAATCAGCCCCAGCATTTT	CASSSSGTSNQPQHF
TRBV20-1	NA	NA	TRBJ2-2	TGCAGTGCTAGTCGCCCCACGGACACCGGGGAGCTGTTTTTT	CSASRPTDTGELFF
TRBV21-1	NA	NA	TRBJ1-2	TGTGCCAGCAGCAACCGCCGGGACAGGGGGCGCGAATACTATGGCTACACCTTC	CASSNRRDRGREYYGYTF
TRBV5-1	NA	NA	TRBJ1-2	TGCGCCAGCAGCCTGGACAACTATGGCTACACCTTC	CASSLDNYGYTF
TRBV6-5	NA	NA	TRBJ1-1	TGTGCCAGCAGTTACTCGAGGAGGAACACTGAAGCTTTCTTT	CASSYSRRNTEAFF
TRBV3-1/TRBV3-2	once	NA	TRBJ1-3	TGTGCCAGCAGCTTTCGCTCCGGTGGGTCCAGAAACACCATATATTTT	CASSFRSGGSRNTIYF
TRBV10-1	NA	NA	TRBJ1-5	TGCGCCAGCAGTGAGATGTGTTATAGCAATCAGCCCCAGCATTTT	CASSEMCYSNQPQHF
TRBV5-1	NA	TRBD1	TRBJ1-1	TGCGCCAGCAGCTCCACAGGGGGCGCGAACACTGAAGCTTTCTTT	CASSSTGGANTEAFF
TRBV9	NA	NA	TRBJ2-1	TGTGCCAGCAGCATCGCTAGCTTGGGCTCCTACAATGAGCAGTTCTTC	CASSIASLGSYNEQFF
TRBV9	NA	NA	TRBJ2-1	TGTGCCAGCAGCTTACTAGGGGAGAGCTCCTACAATGAGCAGTTCTTC	CASSLLGESSYNEQFF
TRBV9	few	TRBD1	TRBJ2-7	TGTGCCAGCAGCGCGACAGGGGGGACTTACGAGCAGTACTTC	CASSATGGTYEQYF
TRBV11-2	NA	NA	TRBJ1-1	TGTGCCAGCAGCTCCCCAGGGAGGGAGGACACTGAAGCTTTCTTT	CASSSPGREDTEAFF
TRBV12-3/TRBV12-4	NA	NA	TRBJ2-3	TGTGCCAGCAGTTTAGATTCGGGAACGCAGTATTTT	CASSLDSGTQYF
TRBV10-2	once	NA	TRBJ1-1	TGCGCCAGCAATACGGGACACCTGAGTGAAGCTTTCTTT	CASNTGHLSEAFF
TRBV6-1	NA	NA	TRBJ2-3	TGTGCCAGCAGTGAAGACAGGGAATTCACAGATACGCAGTATTTT	CASSEDREFTDTQYF
TRBV5-1	NA	TRBD1	TRBJ1-6	TGCGCCAGCAGCTTGGCCGACAGGGATAATTCACCCCTCCACTTT	CASSLADRDNSPLHF
TRBV28	few	NA	TRBJ1-1	TGTGCCAGCAAAGCAGCGTTGAACACTGAAGCTTTCTTT	CASKAALNTEAFF
TRBV29-1	few	NA	TRBJ1-2	TGCAGCGTTGGTTCCAGTTCTCACTATGGCTACACCTTC	CSVGSSSHYGYTF
TRBV3-1/TRBV3-2	NA	NA	TRBJ1-5	TGTGCCAGCAGCCAAGATAGCACATCAAATCAGCCCCAGCATTTT	CASSQDSTSNQPQHF
TRBV5-1	NA	NA	TRBJ1-1	TGCGCCAGCAGCTTGGGGCGGGTAGAAAACACTGAAGCTTTCTTT	CASSLGRVENTEAFF
TRBV9	NA	TRBD2	TRBJ2-1	TGTGCCAGCAGCTCGACTAGCGGGGGTTACAATGAGCAGTTCTTC	CASSSTSGGYNEQFF
TRBV21-1	once	NA	TRBJ2-1	TGTGCCAGCAGCAAAGTGCCTAGCGGGGGCCGAGGTATGGATGAGCAGTTCTTC	CASSKVPSGGRGMDEQFF
TRBV7-2	NA	TRBD1	TRBJ1-3	TGTGCCAGCAGCTCCCCGGGACAGGGGCAGAATTTT	CASSSPGQGQNF
TRBV5-5	NA	NA	TRBJ1-2	TGTGCCAGCAGCTTTGACATCCGCGGCTACACCTTC	CASSFDIRGYTF
TRBV7-2	NA	NA	TRBJ2-4	TGTGCCAGCAGCTTGGATGGGGGGTTCAGGAACATTCAGTACTTC	CASSLDGGFRNIQYF
TRBV4-2	medium-sized	TRBD2	TRBJ2-3	TGTGCCAGCAGCCAAGACGCGGGGAGGGGAACAGATACGCAGTATTTT	CASSQDAGRGTDTQYF
TRBV9	NA	NA	TRBJ1-4	TGTGCCAGCAGCGTAGGCGGACGGCGGAATGAAAAACTGTTTTTT	CASSVGGRRNEKLFF
TRBV4-1	NA	NA	TRBJ1-1	TGCGCCAGCAGCCAAGGGACTGAAGCTTTCTTT	CASSQGTEAFF
TRBV3-1/TRBV3-2	few	TRBD2	TRBJ2-5	TGTGCCAGCAGCCAAGTTGCCAGCGGGGGGTTCGGGACCCAGTACTTC	CASSQVASGGFGTQYF
TRBV19	NA	TRBD2	TRBJ2-5	TGTGCCAGTAGTTGGAGCGGGGGGTATCGGGAGACCCAGTACTTC	CASSWSGGYRETQYF
TRBV29-1	once	NA	TRBJ1-5	TGCAGCGTAGGGGAACCGAATCAGCCCCAGCATTTT	CSVGEPNQPQHF
TRBV18	few	NA	TRBJ1-1	TGTGCCAGCTCACCAAGAGTTGGGTCAATGAACACTGAAGCTTTCTTT	CASSPRVGSMNTEAFF
TRBV5-1	NA	NA	TRBJ1-4	TGCGCCAGCAGCCGGGACGGGAATGAAAAACTGTTTTTT	CASSRDGNEKLFF
TRBV6-5	NA	NA	TRBJ1-5	TGTGCCAGCAGCCCAGGGGATCAGCCCCAGCATTTT	CASSPGDQPQHF
TRBV5-4	NA	TRBD2	TRBJ2-3	TGTGCCAGCAGCTGGGGAGCGGGGGCCTCGGCAGATACGCAGTATTTT	CASSWGAGASADTQYF
TRBV6-2/TRBV6-3	NA	NA	TRBJ1-2	TGTGCCAGCAGCCCCCCCAGGGATGGCTACACCTTC	CASSPPRDGYTF
TRBV28	NA	NA	TRBJ2-3	TGTGCCAGCAGTTTCTGGGGGGAGAGCACAGATACGCAGTATTTT	CASSFWGESTDTQYF
TRBV28	NA	TRBD1	TRBJ1-4	TGTGCCAGCCGGGGACAGGGGGGAAAACTGTTTTTT	CASRGQGGKLFF
TRBV7-8	NA	NA	TRBJ1-5	TGTGCCTGCAACGACAGGTCCGATAGCAATCAGCCCCAGCATTTT	CACNDRSDSNQPQHF
TRBV18	few	TRBD1	TRBJ1-1	TGTGCCAGCTCACTTTCGACAGGGGAAACTGAAGCTTTCTTT	CASSLSTGETEAFF